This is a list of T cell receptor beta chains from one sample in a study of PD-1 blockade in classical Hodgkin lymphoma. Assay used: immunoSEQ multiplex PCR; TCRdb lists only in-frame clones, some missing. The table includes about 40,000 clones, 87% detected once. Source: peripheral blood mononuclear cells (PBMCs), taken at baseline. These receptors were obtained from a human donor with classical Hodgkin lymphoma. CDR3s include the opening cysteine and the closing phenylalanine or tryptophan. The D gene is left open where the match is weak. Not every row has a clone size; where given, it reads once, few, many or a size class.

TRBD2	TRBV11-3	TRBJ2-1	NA	TGTGCCAGCAGCTTAGGAACCGGGACTAGCTCCTACAATGAGCAGTTCTTC	CASSLGTGTSSYNEQFF
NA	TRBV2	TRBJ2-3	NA	TGTGCCAGCAGAGAGGGGGGGACAGATACGCAGTATTTT	CASREGGTDTQYF
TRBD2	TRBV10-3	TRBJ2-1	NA	TGTGCCATCAGTGAGTCTCCTCTAGCGGGAGGGGACAATGAGCAGTTCTTC	CAISESPLAGGDNEQFF
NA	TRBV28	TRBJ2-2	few	TGTGCCAGCAGTGGTATCTGGTCCGGGGAGCTGTTTTTT	CASSGIWSGELFF
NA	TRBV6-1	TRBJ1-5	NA	TGTGCCAGCAGTGAATACAGCTTCCACAATCAGCCCCAGCATTTT	CASSEYSFHNQPQHF
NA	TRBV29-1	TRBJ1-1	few	TGCAGCGTTGAAGTGGGGAATGCGAACACTGAAGCTTTCTTT	CSVEVGNANTEAFF
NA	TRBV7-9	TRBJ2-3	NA	TGTGCCAGCAGCAAAGGTTCAGGGGTTTCAGATACGCAGTATTTT	CASSKGSGVSDTQYF
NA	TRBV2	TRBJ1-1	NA	TGCGCCAGCAGTGAAAGGGTGGCAGGCGGTGAAGCTTTCTTT	CASSERVAGGEAFF
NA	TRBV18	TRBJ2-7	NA	TGTGCCAGCTCACCAGCCAGTATGAGCGAGCAGTACTTC	CASSPASMSEQYF
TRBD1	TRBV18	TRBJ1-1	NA	TGTGCCAGCTCACCCGCACAGGGGGCCATGAACACTGAAGCTTTCTTT	CASSPAQGAMNTEAFF
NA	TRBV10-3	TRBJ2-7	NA	TGTGCCATCAGTGACCACATGCGAGGGGTGCAGTACTTC	CAISDHMRGVQYF
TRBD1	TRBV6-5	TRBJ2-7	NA	TGTGCCAGCAGTCCTCGGACAGGGCGCCACGAGCAGTACTTC	CASSPRTGRHEQYF
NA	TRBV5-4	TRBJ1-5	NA	TGTGCCAGCAGCTTCGGGGGGGCAGGTCAGCCCCAGCATTTT	CASSFGGAGQPQHF
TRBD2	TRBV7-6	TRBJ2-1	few	TGTGCCAGCAGCTTACCACCTAGGCTAGCGGGGGGGAAATACAATGAGCAGTTCTTC	CASSLPPRLAGGKYNEQFF
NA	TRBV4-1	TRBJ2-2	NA	TGCGCCAGCAGCCAAGAGGACTTCTACACCGGGGAGCTGTTTTTT	CASSQEDFYTGELFF
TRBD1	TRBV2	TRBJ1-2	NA	TGTGCCAGCAGTGCCTCGCTGGGGACAGGCTATGGCTACACCTTC	CASSASLGTGYGYTF
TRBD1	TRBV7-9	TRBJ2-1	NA	TGTGCCAGCAGCCCTTGGACAGGGGGCTCCTACAATGAGCAGTTCTTC	CASSPWTGGSYNEQFF
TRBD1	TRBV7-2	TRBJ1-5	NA	TGTGCCAGCAGCTTCAGACAGGGGGGCAATCAGCCCCAGCATTTT	CASSFRQGGNQPQHF
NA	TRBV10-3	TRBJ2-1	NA	TGTGCCATCAGTGAGTCCGGAGGGAATGAGCAGTTCTTC	CAISESGGNEQFF
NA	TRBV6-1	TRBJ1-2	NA	TGTGCCAGCAGTGAAGTATCTCAGGGGAGGAGCTATGGCTACACCTTC	CASSEVSQGRSYGYTF
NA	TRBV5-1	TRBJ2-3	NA	TGCGCCAGCAGCATGGCGGGGCCCACAGATACGCAGTATTTT	CASSMAGPTDTQYF
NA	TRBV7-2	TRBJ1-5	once	TGTGCCAGCAGCTTGTTCGGGAACGGAAATCAGCCCCAGCATTTT	CASSLFGNGNQPQHF
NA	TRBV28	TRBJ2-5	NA	TGTGCCAGCAGTCCTACCCGGGTCGCTAAAGAGACCCAGTACTTC	CASSPTRVAKETQYF
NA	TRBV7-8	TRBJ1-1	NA	TGTGCCAGCAGCTTAGGAAGGCAGGGCCAAGCTTTCTTT	CASSLGRQGQAFF
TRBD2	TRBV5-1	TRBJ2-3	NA	TGCGCCAGCAGCGCTCTAGCGGGGGGGCGAGATACGCAGTATTTT	CASSALAGGRDTQYF
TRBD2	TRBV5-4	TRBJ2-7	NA	TGTGCCAGCAGCTTGGGTGGCGGGGTAGCGGGGGTTTACGAGCAGTACTTC	CASSLGGGVAGVYEQYF
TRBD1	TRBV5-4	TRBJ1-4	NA	TGTGCCAGCAGCTTCGCGTCGGCCAGGGGGGGTGAAAAACTGTTTTTT	CASSFASARGGEKLFF
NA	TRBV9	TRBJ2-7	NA	TGTGCCAGCAGCGTATCGGTCCTGGGGGCGTTGGAGCAGTACTTC	CASSVSVLGALEQYF
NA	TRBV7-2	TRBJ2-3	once	TGTGCCAGCAGCTTATATCTCACAACCATATCTAGCACAGATACGCAGTATTTT	CASSLYLTTISSTDTQYF
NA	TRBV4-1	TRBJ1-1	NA	TGCGCCAGCAGCCAAGAGGAAGCGGTGCTCTTTGGGAACACTGAAGCTTTCTTT	CASSQEEAVLFGNTEAFF
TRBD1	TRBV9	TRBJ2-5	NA	TGTGCCAGCAGCCCAGGGACAGGGGGGAGAGCGGAGACCCAGTACTTC	CASSPGTGGRAETQYF
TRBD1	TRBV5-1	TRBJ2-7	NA	TGCGCCAGCAGCTTGGTCAAACGACAGGGAATCTACGAGCAGTACTTC	CASSLVKRQGIYEQYF
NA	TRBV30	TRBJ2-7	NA	TGTGCCTGGAGTGTGGGTACGAGGAAGCAGTACTTC	CAWSVGTRKQYF
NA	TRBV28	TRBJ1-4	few	TGTGCCAGCAGTTTGTCAGGGGAGGAAAAACTGTTTTTT	CASSLSGEEKLFF
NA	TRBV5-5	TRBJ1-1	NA	TGTGCCAGCAGCTTGGAGAGGGGAAGGAAAACTGAAGCTTTCTTT	CASSLERGRKTEAFF
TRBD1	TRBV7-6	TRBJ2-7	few	TGTGCCAGCAGCTTATTACAGGGGAAGCAGTACTTC	CASSLLQGKQYF
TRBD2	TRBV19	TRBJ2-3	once	TGTGCCAGTACCTCACTAGCGGAGAGAGGGAGTACGCAGTATTTT	CASTSLAERGSTQYF
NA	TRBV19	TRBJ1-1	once	TGTGCCAGTAAGGGTTCCTCGGCCAACACTGAAGCTTTCTTT	CASKGSSANTEAFF
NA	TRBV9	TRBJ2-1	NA	TGTGCCAGCAGCCCTAGAGGCGGTCCCCCCTACAATGAGCAGTTCTTC	CASSPRGGPPYNEQFF
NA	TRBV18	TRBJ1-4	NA	TGTGCCAGCTCACCGGGCGTTGCAACTAATGAAAAACTGTTTTTT	CASSPGVATNEKLFF
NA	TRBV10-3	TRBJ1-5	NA	TGTGCCATCAGTGTGAGTTATCAGCCCCAGCATTTT	CAISVSYQPQHF
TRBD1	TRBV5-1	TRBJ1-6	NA	TGCGCCAGCAGCTTACAGGGGGCCTATAATTCACCCCTCCACTTT	CASSLQGAYNSPLHF
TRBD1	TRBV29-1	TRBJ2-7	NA	TGCAGCGTCGGACAGGCCTACGAGCAGTACTTC	CSVGQAYEQYF
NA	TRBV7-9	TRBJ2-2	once	TGTGCCAGCAGTTCGGGCCCTAGAACCGGGGAGCTGTTTTTT	CASSSGPRTGELFF
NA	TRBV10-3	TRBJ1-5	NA	TGTGCCATCAGTGAGATGGGGGGCGGCAATCAGCCCCAGCATTTT	CAISEMGGGNQPQHF
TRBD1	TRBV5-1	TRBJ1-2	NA	TGCGCCAGCAGCTCGCTACAGGGGAGGTTGGATGGCTACACCTTC	CASSSLQGRLDGYTF
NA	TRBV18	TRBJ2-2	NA	TGTGCCAGCTCACCACCGTTTAGGACCGGGGAGCTGTTTTTT	CASSPPFRTGELFF
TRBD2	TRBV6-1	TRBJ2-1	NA	TGTGCCAGCAGTGTCGCCGGGACTAGCGGGGGAGCTTACAATGAGCAGTTCTTC	CASSVAGTSGGAYNEQFF
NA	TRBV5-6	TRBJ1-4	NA	TGTGCCAGCAGCGCCTTAGGGGGGCCAGACTCGATTAATGAAAAACTGTTTTTT	CASSALGGPDSINEKLFF
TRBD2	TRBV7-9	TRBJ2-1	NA	TGTGCCAGCAGCTTCACTAGCGGGGCAGGGGATGAGCAGTTCTTC	CASSFTSGAGDEQFF
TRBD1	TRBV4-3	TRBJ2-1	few	TGCGCCAGCAGCCACCCCCAACAGGGGCGCAATGAGCAGTTCTTC	CASSHPQQGRNEQFF
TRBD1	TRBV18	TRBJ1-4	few	TGTGCCAGCTCGGCGACAGGGGTCCCTAATGAAAAACTGTTTTTT	CASSATGVPNEKLFF
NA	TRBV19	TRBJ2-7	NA	TGTGCCAGTAGTATACAGTGGGGTTTCTCCTACGAGCAGTACTTC	CASSIQWGFSYEQYF